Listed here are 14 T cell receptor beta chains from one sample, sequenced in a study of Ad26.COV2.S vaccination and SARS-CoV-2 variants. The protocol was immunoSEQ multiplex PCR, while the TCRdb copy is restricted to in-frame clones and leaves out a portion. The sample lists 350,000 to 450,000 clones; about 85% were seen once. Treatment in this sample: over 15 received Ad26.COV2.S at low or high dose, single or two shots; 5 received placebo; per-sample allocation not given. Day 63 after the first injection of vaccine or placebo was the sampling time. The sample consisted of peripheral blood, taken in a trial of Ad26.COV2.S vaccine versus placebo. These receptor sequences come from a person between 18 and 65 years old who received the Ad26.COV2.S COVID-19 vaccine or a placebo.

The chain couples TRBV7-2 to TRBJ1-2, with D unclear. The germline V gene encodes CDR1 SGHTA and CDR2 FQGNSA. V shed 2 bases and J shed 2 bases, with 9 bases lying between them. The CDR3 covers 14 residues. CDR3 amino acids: CASSLREGNYGYTF. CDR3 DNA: TGTGCCAGCAGCTTACGGGAAGGGAACTATGGCTACACCTTC.

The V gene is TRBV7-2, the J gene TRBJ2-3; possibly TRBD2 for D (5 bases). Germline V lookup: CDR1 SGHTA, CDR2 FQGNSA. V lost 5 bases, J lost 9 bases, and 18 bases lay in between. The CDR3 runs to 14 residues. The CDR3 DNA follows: TGTGCCAGCAGCCTTCCGACCCGATCGGGGACGCAGTATTTT. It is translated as CASSLPTRSGTQYF.

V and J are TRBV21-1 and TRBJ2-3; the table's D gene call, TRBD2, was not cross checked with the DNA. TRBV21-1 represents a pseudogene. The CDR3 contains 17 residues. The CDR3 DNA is TGTGCCAGCAGCAAAGGTTCGAGCGGAACTAGCACAGATACGCAGTATTTT. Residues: CASSKGSSGTSTDTQYF.

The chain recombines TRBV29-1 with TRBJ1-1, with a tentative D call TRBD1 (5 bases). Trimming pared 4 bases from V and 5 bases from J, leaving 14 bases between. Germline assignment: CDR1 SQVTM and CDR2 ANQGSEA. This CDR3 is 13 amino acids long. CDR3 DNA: TGCAGCGTTGCAAAGGGGCTGAGAACTGAAGCTTTCTTT. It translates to CSVAKGLRTEAFF.

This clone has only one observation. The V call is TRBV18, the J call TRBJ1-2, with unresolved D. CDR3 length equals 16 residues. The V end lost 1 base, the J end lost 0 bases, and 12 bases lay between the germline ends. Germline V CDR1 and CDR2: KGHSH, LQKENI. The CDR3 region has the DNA TGTGCCAGCTCACCACTCGGCACTGCTACTAACTATGGCTACACCTTC. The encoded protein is CASSPLGTATNYGYTF.

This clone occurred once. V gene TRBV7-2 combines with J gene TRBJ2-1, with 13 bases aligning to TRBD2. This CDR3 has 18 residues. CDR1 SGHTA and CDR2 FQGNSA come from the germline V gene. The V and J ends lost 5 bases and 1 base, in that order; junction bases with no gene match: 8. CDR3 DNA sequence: TGTGCCAGCAGCCCCCGGGGGACTAGCGGGACTTCCTACAATGAGCAGTTCTTC. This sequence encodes CASSPRGTSGTSYNEQFF.

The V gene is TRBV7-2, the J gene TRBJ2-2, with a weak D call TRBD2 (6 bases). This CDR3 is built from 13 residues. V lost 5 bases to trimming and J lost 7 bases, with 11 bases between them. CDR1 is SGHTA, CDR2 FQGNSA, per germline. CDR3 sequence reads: CASSVTSYGELFF. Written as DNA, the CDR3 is TGTGCCAGCAGCGTTACTAGCTACGGGGAGCTGTTTTTT.

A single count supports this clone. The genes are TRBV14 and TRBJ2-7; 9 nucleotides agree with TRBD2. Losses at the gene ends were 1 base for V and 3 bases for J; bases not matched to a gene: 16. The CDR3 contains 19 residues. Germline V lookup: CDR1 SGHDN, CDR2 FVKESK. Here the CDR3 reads CASSQGAQWSGGYHYEQYF. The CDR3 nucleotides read TGTGCCAGCAGCCAAGGAGCACAGTGGAGCGGGGGGTACCACTACGAGCAGTACTTC.

CDR3 nucleotide sequence: TGTGCCAGCAGCTTAGCCAGGGGCGGGGGTCAGCCCCAGCATTTT. This gives the protein CASSLARGGGQPQHF. The J gene is TRBJ1-5, the V gene TRBV7-2; a weak D match, TRBD1 (6 bases). The CDR3 extends over 15 amino acids. V lost 0 bases to trimming and J lost 6 bases, with 12 bases between them. CDR1 SGHTA and CDR2 FQGNSA come from the germline V gene.

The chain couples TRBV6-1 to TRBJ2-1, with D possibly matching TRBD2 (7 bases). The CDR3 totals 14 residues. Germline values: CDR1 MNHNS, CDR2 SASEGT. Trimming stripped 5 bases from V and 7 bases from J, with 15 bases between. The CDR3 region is CASSPIGGPNEQFF. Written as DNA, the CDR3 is TGTGCCAGCAGTCCCATCGGGGGGCCAAATGAGCAGTTCTTC.

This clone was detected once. The chain's CDR3 is CASSPISGRGELFF. The CDR3 DNA follows: TGTGCCAGCTCACCGATTAGCGGACGGGGGGAGCTGTTTTTT. This rearrangement joins TRBV18 to TRBJ2-2; TRBD2 is a possible D gene (6 bases). Trimming took 3 bases from V and 8 from J, leaving 13 bases between them. Germline lookup yields CDR1 KGHSH and CDR2 LQKENI. The CDR3 spans 14 residues.

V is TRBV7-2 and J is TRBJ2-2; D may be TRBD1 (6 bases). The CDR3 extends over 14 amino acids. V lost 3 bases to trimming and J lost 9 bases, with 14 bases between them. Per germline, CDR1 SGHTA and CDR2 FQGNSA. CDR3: CASSFSQGIRELFF. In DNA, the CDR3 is TGTGCCAGCAGCTTCTCCCAGGGGATCCGGGAGCTGTTTTTT. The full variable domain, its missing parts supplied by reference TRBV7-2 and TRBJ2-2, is GAGVSQSPSNKVTEKGKDVELRCDPISGHTALYWYRQSLGQGLEFLIYFQGNSAPDKSGLPSDRFSAERTGGSVSTLTIQRTQQEDSAVYLCASSFSQGIRELFFGEGSRLTVL.

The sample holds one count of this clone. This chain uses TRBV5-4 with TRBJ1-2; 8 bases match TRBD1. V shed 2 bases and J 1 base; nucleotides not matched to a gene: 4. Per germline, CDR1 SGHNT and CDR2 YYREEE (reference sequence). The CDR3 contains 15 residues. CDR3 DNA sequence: TGTGCCAGCAGCTTAAGGACAGGGATTAACTATGGCTACACCTTC. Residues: CASSLRTGINYGYTF.

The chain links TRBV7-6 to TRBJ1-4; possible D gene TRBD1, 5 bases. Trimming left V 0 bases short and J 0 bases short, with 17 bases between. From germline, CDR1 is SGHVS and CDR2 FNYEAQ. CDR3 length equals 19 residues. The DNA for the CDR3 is TGTGCCAGCAGCTTAGCGCATGGGGCAGGACCAGCAACTAATGAAAAACTGTTTTTT. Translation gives CASSLAHGAGPATNEKLFF.